Below are 18 T cell receptor beta chains sequenced from a single sample in a study of T cell responses to AZD1222 COVID-19 vaccine. Using immunoSEQ multiplex PCR, the repertoire was profiled, and TCRdb retains in-frame clones only, with some absent. Of over 95,000 clones in the sample, more than 75% are singletons; the top ten hold 12%. Sequenced material: peripheral blood, taken on day 0 of AZD1222 vaccination. These receptors originate from an adult in good health.

This clone occurred a few times. The chain combines TRBV11-2 with TRBJ1-1; the D gene is possibly TRBD1 (6 bases). The CDR3 contains 15 residues. Germline V gene data show CDR1 as SGHAT and CDR2 as FQNNGV. The ends were cut back, 4 bases at V and 1 base at J, with 13 bases in the middle. This CDR3 reads CASSYTDSSNTEAFF. In DNA form, the CDR3 reads TGTGCCAGCAGCTATACGGACAGTTCGAACACTGAAGCTTTCTTT. Supplemented by reference TRBV11-2 and TRBJ1-1, the full variable domain reads EAGVAQSPRYKIIEKRQSVAFWCNPISGHATLYWYQQILGQGPKLLIQFQNNGVVDDSQLPKDRFSAERLKGVDSTLKIQPAKLEDSAVYLCASSYTDSSNTEAFFGQGTRLTVV.

In its sample, this clone was seen once. V is TRBV19 and J is TRBJ1-6, with D unclear. The CDR3 spans 14 residues. Trimming removed 6 bases from V and 7 bases from J, with 13 bases in between. Looked up from germline, CDR1 is LNHDA and CDR2 is SQIVND (reference sequence). CDR3 bases: TGTGCCAGTAGACTAATTGGGCCCAATTCACCCCTCCACTTT. It specifies CASRLIGPNSPLHF.

The chain carries TRBV28 and TRBJ1-3; no clear D gene. V was shortened by 3 bases and J by 3 bases, with 12 bases between the two germline ends. The CDR3 contains 15 residues. Germline V lookup: CDR1 MDHEN, CDR2 SYDVKM. The CDR3: CASSFSRTGGNTIYF. The CDR3 DNA is TGTGCCAGCAGTTTTTCCCGGACGGGTGGAAACACCATATATTTT.

This clone has only one observation. The chain has TRBV21-1 and TRBJ1-1; TRBD1 is the table's D call, not checked against the DNA. TRBV21-1 is listed as a pseudogene. The CDR3 loop spans 16 amino acids. CDR3 amino acids: CASSKALDRALVGAFF. The CDR3 DNA reads as TGTGCCAGCAGCAAAGCGTTGGACAGGGCGTTGGTAGGAGCTTTCTTT.

The chain uses TRBV5-5 and TRBJ2-3; TRBD2 aligns across 7 bases. Trimming cost V 5 bases and J 2 bases; bases outside gene matches: 5. Germline values: CDR1 SGHKS, CDR2 YYEKEE (reference sequence). The CDR3 spans 14 residues. As DNA, the CDR3 is TGTGCCAGCAGTTCACTAGCGTCCACAGATACGCAGTATTTT. The encoded protein is CASSSLASTDTQYF.

In this sample, this clone turned up once. This rearrangement joins TRBV27 to TRBJ2-1, with D possibly TRBD1 on 5 matching bases. CDR3 size: 12 residues. V was pared by 0 bases and J by 10 bases, with 7 bases between. The germline V gene has CDR1 MNHEY and CDR2 SMNVEV (reference sequence). The CDR3 region has the DNA TGTGCCAGCAGTTTATCAGGGGAAGAGCAGTTCTTC. It yields the protein CASSLSGEEQFF.

The J gene is TRBJ2-7, the V gene TRBV28; possibly TRBD2 for D (5 bases). The V gene's germline CDR1 is MDHEN and CDR2 SYDVKM. The CDR3 extends over 14 amino acids. V gave up 2 bases and J gave up 2 bases, with 10 bases separating them. The CDR3 coding sequence is TGTGCCAGCAGTTTAGGAGGTAAAACCTACGAGCAGTACTTC. Protein product: CASSLGGKTYEQYF.

The V gene is TRBV28, the J gene TRBJ2-5, with TRBD2 identical over 10 bases. The CDR3 is 16 residues long. The V gene's germline CDR1 is MDHEN and CDR2 SYDVKM. Unmatched junction bases numbered 10, after V lost 6 bases and J lost 3 bases. The CDR3 sequence is CASSLDASGGKETQYF. As DNA, the CDR3 is TGTGCCAGCAGCCTCGATGCTAGCGGGGGAAAAGAGACCCAGTACTTC.

The chain is built from TRBV18 and TRBJ2-1; TRBD1 might be the D (6 bases). V was trimmed by 3 bases and J by 3 bases, leaving 15 bases between them. This CDR3 spans 16 amino acids. Looked up from germline, CDR1 is KGHSH and CDR2 is LQKENI. The CDR3 nucleotides read TGTGCCAGCTCACCCCCGGCCGGGACAAGCTACAATGAGCAGTTCTTC. It translates to CASSPPAGTSYNEQFF.

The rearrangement uses TRBV28 and TRBJ2-7; tentative D call: TRBD1 (6 bases). Trimming stripped 6 bases from V and 3 bases from J, with 18 bases between. CDR1 MDHEN and CDR2 SYDVKM come from the germline V gene. This CDR3 is built from 15 residues. Here the CDR3 DNA reads TGTGCCAGCAGCTATAAACAGGGAATACGCTACGAGCAGTACTTC. Its translation is CASSYKQGIRYEQYF.

This sequence joins TRBV4-1 and TRBJ1-2, with 8 bases identical to TRBD1. With 5 bases clipped from V and 8 bases from J, the junction kept 7 bases outside the gene matches. Germline CDR1 MGHRA, CDR2 YSYEKL. This CDR3 is 13 amino acids long. CDR3 in amino acids: CASSDGTGLGYTF. The CDR3 DNA sequence: TGCGCCAGCAGCGATGGGACAGGATTGGGCTACACCTTC.

The chain carries TRBV9 and TRBJ2-3; tentatively, D is TRBD2 (5 bases). V was shortened by 4 bases and J by 3 bases, with 6 bases between the two germline ends. The CDR3 is 12 amino acids. Germline loops: CDR1 SGDLS, CDR2 YYNGEE. The CDR3 loop is CASSRGTDTQYF. The CDR3 DNA reads TGTGCCAGCAGCCGAGGGACAGATACGCAGTATTTT.

This clone was recorded once. This rearrangement joins TRBV5-1 to TRBJ2-2; no definite D call. V lost 0 bases and J 6 bases, leaving 12 bases between the germline ends. Germline assignment: CDR1 SGHRS and CDR2 YFSETQ. The CDR3 is 15 amino acids. The CDR3 coding sequence is TGCGCCAGCAGCTTGGGCGTTTTTCTCCCCGGGGAGCTGTTTTTT. The encoded protein is CASSLGVFLPGELFF.

The genes are TRBV9 and TRBJ2-3; 12 bases are shared with TRBD1. After removal of 3 bases from V and 2 bases from J, the junction contained 4 bases not matched to a gene. There are 16 residues in the CDR3. Germline V CDR1 and CDR2: SGDLS, YYNGEE. This chain's CDR3 is CASSEGTGGATDTQYF. The CDR3 DNA sequence: TGTGCCAGCAGCGAGGGGACAGGGGGCGCCACAGATACGCAGTATTTT. The variable domain in full, with the rest retrieved from reference TRBV9 and TRBJ2-3, is DSGVTQTPKHLITATGQRVTLRCSPRSGDLSVYWYQQSLDQGLQFLIQYYNGEERAKGNILERFSAQQFPDLHSELNLSSLELGDSALYFCASSEGTGGATDTQYFGPGTRLTVL.

This clone was picked up one time. This chain joins TRBV9 and TRBJ1-6; D remains ambiguous. Germline CDR1 and CDR2: SGDLS and YYNGEE. This CDR3 has 14 residues. V lost 1 base and J 5 bases, leaving 7 bases between the germline ends. The CDR3 region is CASSVQVHNSPLHF. As DNA, the CDR3 is TGTGCCAGCAGCGTACAGGTCCATAATTCACCCCTCCACTTT.

For the CDR3, the DNA is TGTGCCAGCAGTTCCATCAGGAACACTGAAGCTTTCTTT. This gives the protein CASSSIRNTEAFF. V usage is TRBV28 and J usage is TRBJ1-1; D not resolved. The CDR3 length is 13 residues. V was cut by 4 bases and J by 1 base, with 7 bases left in between. Germline assignment: CDR1 MDHEN and CDR2 SYDVKM. The full variable domain, its missing parts supplied by reference TRBV28 and TRBJ1-1, is DVKVTQSSRYLVKRTGEKVFLECVQDMDHENMFWYRQDPGLGLRLIYFSYDVKMKEKGDIPEGYSVSREKKERFSLILESASTNQTSMYLCASSSIRNTEAFFGQGTRLTVV.

About this clone itself: This sample includes further DNA sequences coding for the same CDR3. V and J are TRBV24-1 and TRBJ2-7; 9 nucleotides align to TRBD1. The CDR3 totals 15 residues. V lost 4 bases to trimming and J lost 1 base; unmatched junction nucleotides: 4. Germline V lookup: CDR1 KGHDR, CDR2 SFDVKD. The CDR3 region has the DNA TGTGCCACCAGTGACCCCGGGACAGGGTCCTACGAGCAGTACTTC. It codes for CATSDPGTGSYEQYF.

This chain links TRBV28 with TRBJ1-1; 8 nucleotides align to TRBD1. CDR3 length: 15 residues. The V and J ends lost 4 bases and 1 base, in that order; junction bases with no gene match: 5. Germline values: CDR1 MDHEN, CDR2 SYDVKM. CDR3 sequence (DNA): TGTGCCAGCAGTTCCACCGGGACAGGGAACACTGAAGCTTTCTTT. Encoded protein: CASSSTGTGNTEAFF.